Listed below are T cell receptor beta chains from one sample, sequenced in a study of blood T cell repertoires in COVID-19. Sequencing used immunoSEQ multiplex PCR; TCRdb keeps in-frame clones, though not all of them. The repertoire holds about 360,000 clones, with around 87% as singletons. Sequences were obtained from peripheral blood. The receptors stem from a human donor in a cohort sampled during active COVID-19. Both conserved end residues are part of each CDR3. Fields, in order: D gene, clone size, J gene, V gene, CDR3 protein, CDR3 DNA. The D gene is left open where the match is weak. Clone size is given for some rows only: seen once, a few or many times, or a class if the clone is expanded.

>TRBD2|NA|TRBJ2-5|TRBV7-3
CASSPSTSGGQETQYF
TGTGCCAGCAGCCCATCGACTAGCGGGGGCCAAGAGACCCAGTACTTC
>TRBD1|once|TRBJ1-1|TRBV5-1
CASSLEQGGLTEAFF
TGCGCCAGCAGCTTGGAGCAGGGGGGATTAACTGAAGCTTTCTTT
>NA|NA|TRBJ1-1|TRBV7-3
CASSLSAGEGEAFF
TGTGCCAGCAGCTTATCGGCAGGGGAGGGTGAAGCTTTCTTT
>NA|NA|TRBJ1-2|TRBV28
CASRLHGGGYTF
TGTGCCAGCAGACTCCATGGCGGGGGCTACACCTTC
>NA|NA|TRBJ1-3|TRBV7-6
CASSPGSGGSSGNTIYF
TGTGCCAGCAGCCCCGGGTCTGGAGGGAGTTCTGGAAACACCATATATTTT
>TRBD2|NA|TRBJ2-3|TRBV5-8
CASSLGALAGGTDTQYF
TGTGCCAGCAGCCTCGGGGCACTAGCGGGCGGCACAGATACGCAGTATTTT
>NA|NA|TRBJ1-2|TRBV3-1/TRBV3-2
CASSQEFLRGNFYGYTF
TGTGCCAGCAGCCAAGAATTTCTAAGGGGGAATTTCTATGGCTACACCTTC
>NA|NA|TRBJ1-2|TRBV7-2
CASSLLFAGLNYGYTF
TGTGCCAGCAGCTTATTGTTTGCGGGACTTAACTATGGCTACACCTTC
>TRBD1|once|TRBJ1-6|TRBV25-1
CASSEGRRGRNSPLHF
TGTGCCAGCAGTGAAGGGAGAAGGGGGCGAAATTCACCCCTCCACTTT
>TRBD1|once|TRBJ2-1|TRBV14
CASSQNSGTGGTQFF
TGTGCCAGCAGCCAGAACTCCGGGACAGGGGGTACCCAGTTCTTC
>TRBD2|NA|TRBJ2-7|TRBV6-5
CASRAHGGSDYEQYF
TGTGCCAGCAGGGCCCATGGCGGGAGTGACTACGAGCAGTACTTC
>NA|NA|TRBJ1-2|TRBV18
CASSPGVGYGYTF
TGTGCCAGCTCCCCGGGGGTAGGATATGGCTACACCTTC
>NA|NA|TRBJ2-1|TRBV5-1
CARSFRGTRGRGPYNEQFF
TGCGCCCGCAGCTTCCGGGGGACTCGCGGGCGGGGGCCCTACAATGAGCAGTTCTTC
>NA|few|TRBJ1-5|TRBV9
CASSVDGNSNQPQHF
TGTGCCAGCAGCGTAGACGGGAATAGCAATCAGCCCCAGCATTTT
>TRBD2|NA|TRBJ2-1|TRBV3-1/TRBV3-2
CASSHDSGRALNEQFF
TGTGCCAGCAGCCACGATAGCGGGAGGGCCCTCAATGAGCAGTTCTTC
>TRBD2|NA|TRBJ2-2|TRBV5-1
CASTSGTSGILNTGELFF
TGCGCCAGCACCTCCGGGACTAGCGGGATCTTGAACACCGGGGAGCTGTTTTTT
>TRBD2|NA|TRBJ2-5|TRBV28
CASSYGLAGALGETQYF
TGTGCCAGCAGTTATGGACTAGCGGGAGCCTTGGGAGAGACCCAGTACTTC
>NA|NA|TRBJ1-2|TRBV6-5
CASRLSRGINYGYTF
TGTGCCAGCAGACTTAGTAGGGGGATAAACTATGGCTACACCTTC
>TRBD1|NA|TRBJ1-4|TRBV13
CASSKPGQGREKLFF
TGTGCCAGCAGCAAGCCGGGACAGGGACGTGAAAAACTGTTTTTT
>TRBD2|NA|TRBJ2-1|TRBV7-8
CASSERLAGAGYNEQFF
TGTGCCAGCAGCGAAAGACTAGCGGGGGCCGGTTACAATGAGCAGTTCTTC
>NA|NA|TRBJ2-5|TRBV12-3/TRBV12-4
CASSGSGETQYF
TGTGCCAGCAGTGGATCGGGAGAGACCCAGTACTTC
>NA|NA|TRBJ2-1|TRBV11-2
CASSLQGTSLNRGEQFF
TGTGCCAGCAGCCTACAAGGGACTTCCCTTAATAGGGGCGAGCAGTTCTTC
>NA|once|TRBJ1-2|TRBV7-9
CASSLDARETTYGYTF
TGTGCCAGCAGCTTAGATGCCAGGGAAACAACATATGGCTACACCTTC
>TRBD2|few|TRBJ2-1|TRBV30
CAWETSGSVGEQFF
TGTGCCTGGGAGACTAGCGGGAGTGTTGGTGAGCAGTTCTTC
>NA|NA|TRBJ1-4|TRBV11-2
CASSLGRGKLFF
TGTGCCAGCAGCTTAGGACGGGGAAAACTGTTTTTT
>TRBD2|once|TRBJ2-5|TRBV27
CASREAGAGDKETQYF
TGTGCCAGCAGAGAGGCTGGGGCGGGAGATAAAGAGACCCAGTACTTC
>TRBD2|NA|TRBJ2-7|TRBV9
CASSPGTSGDEQYF
TGTGCCAGCAGCCCGGGGACTAGCGGGGACGAGCAGTACTTC
>NA|few|TRBJ2-7|TRBV3-1/TRBV3-2
CASSQETGYFAAEQYF
TGTGCCAGCAGCCAAGAGACAGGATATTTTGCCGCCGAGCAGTACTTC
>NA|NA|TRBJ2-1|TRBV4-1
CASSPDSIYEQFF
TGCGCCAGCAGCCCGGACAGCATCTATGAGCAGTTCTTC
>NA|NA|TRBJ2-7|TRBV7-9
CASSLGVNSAEQYF
TGTGCCAGCAGCTTAGGGGTTAACAGTGCCGAGCAGTACTTC
>TRBD2|NA|TRBJ2-1|TRBV10-1
CASSERAGGNYNEQFF
TGCGCCAGCAGTGAGAGAGCGGGAGGGAACTACAATGAGCAGTTCTTC
>NA|NA|TRBJ1-2|TRBV29-1
CSVEEDRGYGYTF
TGCAGCGTTGAAGAGGACAGAGGCTATGGCTACACCTTC
>TRBD1|few|TRBJ1-1|TRBV13
CASSWGQGDTEAFF
TGTGCCAGCAGCTGGGGACAGGGTGACACTGAAGCTTTCTTT
>TRBD1|NA|TRBJ1-6|TRBV27
CASSFYRGVSPLHF
TGTGCCAGCAGTTTCTACAGGGGAGTTTCACCCCTCCACTTT
>TRBD2|NA|TRBJ2-1|TRBV27
CASSFGLADWGSYNEQFF
TGTGCCAGCAGTTTTGGACTAGCGGATTGGGGGTCCTACAATGAGCAGTTCTTC
>NA|NA|TRBJ1-2|TRBV5-1
CASSLQGSNYGYTF
TGCGCCAGCAGCTTACAGGGATCTAACTATGGCTACACCTTC
>TRBD1|NA|TRBJ1-2|TRBV7-8
CASSFDRGGGYTF
TGTGCCAGCAGCTTCGACAGGGGTGGCGGCTACACCTTC
>NA|NA|TRBJ2-1|TRBV5-1
CASSSGGGENYNEQFF
TGCGCCAGCAGCTCCGGCGGAGGGGAGAACTACAATGAGCAGTTCTTC
>NA|NA|TRBJ1-5|TRBV7-8
CASSFVNQPQHF
TGTGCCAGCAGCTTCGTAAATCAGCCCCAGCATTTT
>TRBD1|NA|TRBJ2-3|TRBV5-1
CASSFSRWDSFTVDTQYF
TGCGCCAGCTCGTTCTCGAGATGGGACAGTTTCACCGTGGATACGCAGTATTTT
>NA|NA|TRBJ1-2|TRBV19
CASSTGSRDGYTF
TGTGCCAGTAGTACGGGGAGTCGCGATGGCTACACCTTC
>NA|NA|TRBJ2-1|TRBV5-5
CASSFEADNEQFF
TGTGCCAGCAGCTTTGAGGCGGACAATGAGCAGTTCTTC
>TRBD2|NA|TRBJ2-7|TRBV28
CASSPASGSIPYEQYF
TGTGCCAGCAGTCCTGCTAGCGGGAGTATTCCCTACGAGCAGTACTTC
>NA|NA|TRBJ1-4|TRBV7-2
CASSLGGGEKLFF
TGTGCCAGCAGCTTAGGCGGGGGTGAAAAACTGTTTTTT
>TRBD1|few|TRBJ2-7|TRBV7-9
CASSQEGQGRAYEQYF
TGTGCCAGCAGCCAAGAGGGACAGGGGAGAGCCTACGAGCAGTACTTC
>TRBD2|NA|TRBJ2-5|TRBV3-1/TRBV3-2
CASSLPGRGGQETQYF
TGTGCCAGCAGCCTCCCGGGGCGGGGGGGCCAAGAGACCCAGTACTTC
>TRBD1|NA|TRBJ2-7|TRBV7-9
CASSTTTGGGHYEQYF
TGTGCCAGCAGTACCACGACAGGGGGCGGTCACTACGAGCAGTACTTC
>TRBD2|NA|TRBJ2-5|TRBV2
CASRKIASGGLQETQYF
TGTGCCAGCCGGAAAATCGCTAGCGGGGGGCTGCAAGAGACCCAGTACTTC